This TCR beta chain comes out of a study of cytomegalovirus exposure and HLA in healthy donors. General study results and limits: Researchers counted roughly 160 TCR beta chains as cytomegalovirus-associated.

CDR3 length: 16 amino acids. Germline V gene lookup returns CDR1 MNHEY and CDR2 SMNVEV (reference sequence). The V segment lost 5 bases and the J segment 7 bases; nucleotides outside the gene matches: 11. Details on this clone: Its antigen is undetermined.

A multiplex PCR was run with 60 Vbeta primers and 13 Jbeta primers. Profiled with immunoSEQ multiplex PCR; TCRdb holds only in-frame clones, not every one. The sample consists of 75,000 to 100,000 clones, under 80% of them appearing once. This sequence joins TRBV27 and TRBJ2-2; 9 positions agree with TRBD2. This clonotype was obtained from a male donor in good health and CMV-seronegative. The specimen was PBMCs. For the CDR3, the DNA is TGTGCCAGCAGTCCGACTAGGGCGGGAGGGGTCGGGGAGCTGTTTTTT. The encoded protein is CASSPTRAGGVGELFF.